The 2 T cell receptor beta chains given below trace back to one sample, sequenced in a study of cytomegalovirus exposure and HLA in healthy donors. Primers: 60 Vbeta forward and 13 Jbeta reverse. The protocol was immunoSEQ multiplex PCR, while the TCRdb copy is restricted to in-frame clones and leaves out a portion. Of 140,000 to 150,000 clones listed, over 60% were seen once; the top ten hold approximately 1.8%. Sequenced material: PBMCs. The receptor set was obtained from a woman younger than 35 in good health and CMV-seronegative.

The V and J genes are TRBV30 and TRBJ1-2, with a weak D call TRBD1 (5 bases). Trimming stripped 0 bases from V and 1 base from J, with 6 bases between. CDR3 size: 13 residues. From germline, CDR1 is GTSNPN and CDR2 SVGIG (reference sequence). CDR3 loop: CAWSVQVNYGYTF. In DNA, the CDR3 is TGTGCCTGGAGTGTACAGGTTAACTATGGCTACACCTTC. Based on the CDR3 plus reference TRBV30 and TRBJ1-2, the full variable domain is SQTIHQWPATLVQPVGSPLSLECTVEGTSNPNLYWYRQAAGRGLQLLFYSVGIGQISSEVPQNLSASRPQDRQFILSSKKLLLSDSGFYLCAWSVQVNYGYTFGSGTRLTVV.

This chain connects TRBV2 to TRBJ1-4; the D is unclear. The ends were cut back, 6 bases at V and 8 bases at J, with 13 bases in the middle. This CDR3 comprises 13 residues. The germline V gene has CDR1 SNHLY and CDR2 FYNNEI. Here the CDR3 DNA reads TGTGCCAGCAGCGGTGACTTGTTGGAAAAACTGTTTTTT. It is translated as CASSGDLLEKLFF.